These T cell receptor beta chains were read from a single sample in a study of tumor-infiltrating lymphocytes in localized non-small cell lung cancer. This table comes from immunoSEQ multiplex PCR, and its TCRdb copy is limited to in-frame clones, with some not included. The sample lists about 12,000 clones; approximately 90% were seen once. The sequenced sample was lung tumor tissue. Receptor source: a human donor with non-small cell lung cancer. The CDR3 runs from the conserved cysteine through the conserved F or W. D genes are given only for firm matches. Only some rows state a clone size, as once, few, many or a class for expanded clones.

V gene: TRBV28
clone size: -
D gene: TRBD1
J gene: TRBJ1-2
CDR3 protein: CASSSGTGNPKSRYTF
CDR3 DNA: TGTGCCAGCAGCTCCGGGACAGGGAATCCTAAGTCTAGGTACACCTTC

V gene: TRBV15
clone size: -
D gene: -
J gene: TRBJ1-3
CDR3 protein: CATSRARGAPGNTIYF
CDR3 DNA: TGTGCCACCAGCAGAGCACGAGGGGCCCCGGGAAACACCATATATTTT

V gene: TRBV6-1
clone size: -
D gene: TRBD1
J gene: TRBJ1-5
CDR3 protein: CASSEGGTGILGQPQHF
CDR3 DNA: TGTGCCAGCAGTGAGGGGGGGACAGGGATCCTAGGTCAGCCCCAGCATTTT

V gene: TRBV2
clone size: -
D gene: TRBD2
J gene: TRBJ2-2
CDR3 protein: CASSDSRLAGMDPGELFF
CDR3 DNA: TGTGCCAGCAGTGATAGCCGACTAGCGGGAATGGACCCCGGGGAGCTGTTTTTT

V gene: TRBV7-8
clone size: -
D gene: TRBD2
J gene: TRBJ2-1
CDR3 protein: CASGLAGYNEQFF
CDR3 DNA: TGTGCCAGCGGGCTAGCGGGGTACAATGAGCAGTTCTTC

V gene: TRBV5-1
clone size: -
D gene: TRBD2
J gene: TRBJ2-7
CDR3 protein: CASSEGGLAAPEQYF
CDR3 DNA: TGCGCCAGCAGCGAAGGGGGACTAGCGGCTCCCGAGCAGTACTTC

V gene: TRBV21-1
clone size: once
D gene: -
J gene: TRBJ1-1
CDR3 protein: CASSKKGADTEAFF
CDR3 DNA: TGTGCCAGCAGCAAAAAGGGGGCGGACACTGAAGCTTTCTTT

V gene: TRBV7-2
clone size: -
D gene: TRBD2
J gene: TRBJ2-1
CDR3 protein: CASSLALRESLIITYNEQFF
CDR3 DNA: TGTGCCAGCAGCTTAGCCTTGCGGGAGTCATTAATTATAACCTACAATGAGCAGTTCTTC

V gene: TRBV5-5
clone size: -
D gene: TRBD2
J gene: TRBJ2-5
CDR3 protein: CASSSRMGLEGTQYF
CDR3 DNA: TGTGCCAGCAGCTCTAGAATGGGACTAGAGGGGACCCAGTACTTC

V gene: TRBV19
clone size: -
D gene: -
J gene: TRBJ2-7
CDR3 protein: CASRRDSGEQYF
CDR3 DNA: TGTGCCAGTAGACGGGACTCAGGGGAGCAGTACTTC

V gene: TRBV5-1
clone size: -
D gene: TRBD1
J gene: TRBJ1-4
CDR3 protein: CASSLVTGPNEKLFF
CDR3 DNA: TGCGCCAGCAGCTTGGTGACAGGGCCAAATGAAAAACTGTTTTTT

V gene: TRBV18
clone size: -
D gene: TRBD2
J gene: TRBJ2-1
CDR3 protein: CASSPPLAGGTNEQFF
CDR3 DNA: TGTGCCAGCTCACCACCTCTAGCGGGAGGGACCAATGAGCAGTTCTTC

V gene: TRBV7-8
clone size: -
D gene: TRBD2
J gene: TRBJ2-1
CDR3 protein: CASSLGVPSSGRNEQFF
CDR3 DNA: TGTGCCAGCAGCTTAGGGGTGCCGTCTAGCGGGAGAAATGAGCAGTTCTTC

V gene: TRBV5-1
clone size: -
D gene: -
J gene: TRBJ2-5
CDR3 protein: CASSLGGGRGQETQYF
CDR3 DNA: TGCGCCAGCAGCTTGGGTGGGGGTAGGGGCCAAGAGACCCAGTACTTC

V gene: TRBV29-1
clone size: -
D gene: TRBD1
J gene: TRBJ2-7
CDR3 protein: CSAMGQGAYEQYF
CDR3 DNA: TGCAGCGCTATGGGACAGGGGGCCTACGAGCAGTACTTC

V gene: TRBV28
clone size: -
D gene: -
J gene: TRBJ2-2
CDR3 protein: CASSGRRTIWTGELFF
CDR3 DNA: TGTGCCAGCAGTGGGAGAAGGACAATTTGGACCGGGGAGCTGTTTTTT

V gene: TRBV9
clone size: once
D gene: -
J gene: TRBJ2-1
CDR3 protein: CASSATAQGSYNEQFF
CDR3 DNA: TGTGCCAGCAGCGCCACAGCCCAGGGCTCCTACAATGAGCAGTTCTTC

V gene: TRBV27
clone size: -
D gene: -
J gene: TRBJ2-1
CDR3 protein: CASSLTGTHNEQFF
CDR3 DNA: TGTGCCAGCAGTTTGACCGGGACCCACAATGAGCAGTTCTTC

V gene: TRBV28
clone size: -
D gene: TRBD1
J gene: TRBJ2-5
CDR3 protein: CASSSTGSGYQETQYF
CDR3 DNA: TGTGCCAGCAGTTCGACAGGGTCGGGGTACCAAGAGACCCAGTACTTC

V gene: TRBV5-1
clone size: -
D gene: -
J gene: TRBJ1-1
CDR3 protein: CASSLKPQREAFF
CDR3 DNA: TGCGCCAGCAGCTTAAAGCCACAGCGGGAAGCTTTCTTT

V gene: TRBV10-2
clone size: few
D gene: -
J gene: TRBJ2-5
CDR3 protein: CASIGGQETQYF
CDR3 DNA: TGCGCCAGCATCGGAGGCCAAGAGACCCAGTACTTC

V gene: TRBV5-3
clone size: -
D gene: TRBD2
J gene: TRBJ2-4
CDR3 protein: CARSDGLAGQNIQYF
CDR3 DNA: TGTGCCAGAAGCGATGGACTAGCGGGGCAAAACATTCAGTACTTC

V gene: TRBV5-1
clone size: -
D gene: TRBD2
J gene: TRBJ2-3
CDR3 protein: CASTPAWLAGFTDTQYF
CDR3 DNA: TGCGCCAGCACCCCGGCCTGGCTAGCGGGATTCACAGATACGCAGTATTTT

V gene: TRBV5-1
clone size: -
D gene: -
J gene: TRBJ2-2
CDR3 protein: CASTPGDIGELFF
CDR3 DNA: TGCGCCAGCACCCCCGGTGACATCGGGGAGCTGTTTTTT

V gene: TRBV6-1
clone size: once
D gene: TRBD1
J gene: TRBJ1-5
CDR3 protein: CASFSDRPDQPQHF
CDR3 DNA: TGTGCCAGTTTCTCGGACAGGCCGGATCAGCCCCAGCATTTT

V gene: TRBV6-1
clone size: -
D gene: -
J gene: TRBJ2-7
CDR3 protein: CASRKGEAYEQYF
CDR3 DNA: TGTGCCAGCAGAAAGGGAGAAGCCTACGAGCAGTACTTC

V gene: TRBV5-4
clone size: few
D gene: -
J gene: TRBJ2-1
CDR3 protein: CASSQDPDALNEQFF
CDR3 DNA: TGTGCCAGCAGCCAAGATCCCGATGCCCTCAATGAGCAGTTCTTC

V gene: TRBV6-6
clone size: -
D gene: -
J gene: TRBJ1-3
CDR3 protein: CASRRGSSGNTIYF
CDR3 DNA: TGTGCCAGCAGACGGGGGTCATCGGGAAACACCATATATTTT

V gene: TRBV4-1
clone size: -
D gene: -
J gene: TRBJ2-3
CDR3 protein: CASSPTLQGSADTQYF
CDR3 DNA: TGCGCCAGCAGTCCAACTCTTCAGGGCTCGGCAGATACGCAGTATTTT

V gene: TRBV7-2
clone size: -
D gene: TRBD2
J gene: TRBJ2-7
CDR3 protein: CASSRTSGFYEQYF
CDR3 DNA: TGTGCCAGCAGCCGGACTAGCGGTTTCTACGAGCAGTACTTC

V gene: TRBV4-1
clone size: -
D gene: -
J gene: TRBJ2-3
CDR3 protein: CASSQDSGGTDTQYF
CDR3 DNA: TGCGCCAGCAGCCAAGACTCCGGAGGGACAGATACGCAGTATTTT

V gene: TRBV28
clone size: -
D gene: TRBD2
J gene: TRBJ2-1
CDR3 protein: CASSSTAPGLAALHEQFF
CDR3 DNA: TGTGCCAGCAGCTCCACAGCCCCGGGACTAGCGGCCCTCCATGAGCAGTTCTTC

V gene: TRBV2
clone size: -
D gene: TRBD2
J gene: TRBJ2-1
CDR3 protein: CASSVSEGSGDSYNEQFF
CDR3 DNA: TGTGCCAGCAGCGTATCGGAGGGGAGCGGGGACTCCTACAATGAGCAGTTCTTC

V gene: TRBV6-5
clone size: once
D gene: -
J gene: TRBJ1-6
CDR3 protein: CASSYRGEHSPLHF
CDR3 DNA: TGTGCCAGCAGTTACCGGGGGGAGCATTCACCCCTCCACTTT

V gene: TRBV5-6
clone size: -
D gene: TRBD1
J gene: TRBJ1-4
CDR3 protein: CASSTPQGEVEKLFF
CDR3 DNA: TGTGCCAGCAGCACACCACAGGGGGAGGTGGAAAAACTGTTTTTT

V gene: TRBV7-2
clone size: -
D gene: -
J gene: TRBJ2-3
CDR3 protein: CASSLDRRLDTDTQYF
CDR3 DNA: TGTGCCAGCAGCTTAGACCGGCGGTTAGACACAGATACGCAGTATTTT

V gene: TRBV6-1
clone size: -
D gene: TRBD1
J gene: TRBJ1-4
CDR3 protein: CASSGRGRGPENEKLFF
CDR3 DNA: TGTGCCAGCAGTGGGAGAGGCAGGGGGCCCGAGAATGAAAAACTGTTTTTT